Below, 32 T cell receptor beta chains from the same sample are listed, as sequenced in a study of cytomegalovirus exposure and HLA in healthy donors. Primers included in the PCR were 60 Vbeta and 13 Jbeta primers. Produced via immunoSEQ multiplex PCR; TCRdb's table is partial and in-frame only. The sample includes around 170,000 clones, over 75% of them seen just once. The sequenced sample consisted of PBMCs. The origin of the receptors is a woman between 45 and 60 years old in good health and CMV-seronegative.

The chain is built from TRBV27 and TRBJ1-3; a weak D match, TRBD1 (6 bases). This CDR3 comprises 17 residues. Germline values: CDR1 MNHEY, CDR2 SMNVEV (reference sequence). The V end lost 4 bases, the J end lost 15 bases, and 31 bases lay between the germline ends. CDR3 sequence reads: CASSSPSGKGTGSTGYF. The CDR3, as DNA: TGTGCCAGCAGTTCGCCAAGCGGGAAGGGTACAGGGTCAACTGGATATTTT.

The CDR3, as DNA: TGTGCCAGCAGGGAGGTAGCCGGCGATACGCAGTATTTT. This gives the protein CASREVAGDTQYF. The chain recombines TRBV6-5 with TRBJ2-3, with D maybe TRBD2 (5 bases). The ends were cut back, 6 bases at V and 6 bases at J, with 13 bases in the middle. This CDR3 has 13 residues. Germline assignment: CDR1 MNHEY and CDR2 SVGAGI.

This sequence joins TRBV28 and TRBJ2-7; 8 bases match TRBD2. Germline V gene sequence: CDR1 MDHEN, CDR2 SYDVKM. With 7 bases clipped from V and 4 bases from J, the junction kept 6 bases outside the gene matches. The CDR3 loop spans 13 amino acids. This chain's CDR3 is CASTGGGVYEQYF. The CDR3 coding sequence is TGTGCCAGCACCGGGGGGGGCGTATACGAGCAGTACTTC. The full variable domain, completed using reference TRBV28 and TRBJ2-7, is DVKVTQSSRYLVKRTGEKVFLECVQDMDHENMFWYRQDPGLGLRLIYFSYDVKMKEKGDIPEGYSVSREKKERFSLILESASTNQTSMYLCASTGGGVYEQYFGPGTRLTVT.

The genes are TRBV6-5 and TRBJ2-3; D gene uncertain. CDR3 length: 15 residues. Trimming removed 4 bases at V and 2 bases at J, with 13 bases between. Germline values: CDR1 MNHEY, CDR2 SVGAGI. CDR3 region: CASSLAPGITDTQYF. The CDR3 nucleotides read TGTGCCAGCAGTTTGGCCCCGGGTATCACAGATACGCAGTATTTT.

The table lists this clone with a few counts. The chain joins TRBV29-1 to TRBJ2-5; TRBD1 might be the D (5 bases). V lost 6 bases and J 7 bases, leaving 12 bases between the germline ends. Germline V gene data show CDR1 as SQVTM and CDR2 as ANQGSEA. The CDR3 runs 11 residues. CDR3: CSVLGVGTQYF. In DNA, the CDR3 is TGCAGCGTCCTAGGGGTCGGGACCCAGTACTTC.

The rearrangement joins TRBV28 to TRBJ2-5, with TRBD1 matching over 7 bases. V lost 6 bases to trimming and J lost 5 bases; unmatched junction nucleotides: 9. Germline CDR1 and CDR2: MDHEN and SYDVKM. The CDR3 is made up of 14 amino acids. Written as DNA, the CDR3 is TGTGCCAGCAGCAATCAACAGGGGCGGGAGACCCAGTACTTC. As protein: CASSNQQGRETQYF.

This chain links TRBV29-1 with TRBJ2-5, with D tentatively TRBD2 (6 bases). The V gene lost 1 base and the J gene lost 5 bases, with 20 bases spanning the gap. The CDR3 has 16 amino acids. Per the germline V gene, CDR1 is SQVTM and CDR2 is ANQGSEA. CDR3 sequence reads: CSVEGLGVVGGETQYF. CDR3 bases: TGCAGCGTTGAAGGATTAGGGGTTGTTGGGGGGGAGACCCAGTACTTC. Filled out from reference TRBV29-1 and TRBJ2-5, the complete variable domain reads SAVISQKPSRDICQRGTSLTIQCQVDSQVTMMFWYRQQPGQSLTLIATANQGSEATYESGFVIDKFPISRPNLTFSTLTVSNMSPEDSSIYLCSVEGLGVVGGETQYFGPGTRLLVL.

A note on this clone: Compared with germline, one end of the junction differs, possibly owing to a read error. The chain employs TRBV30 and TRBJ2-5; 10 bases align to TRBD1. The CDR3 is 12 residues long. In germline, CDR1 is GTSNPN, CDR2 SVGIG (reference sequence). CDR3 protein: CAWTGTGATRYF. The CDR3 nucleotides are TGTGCCTGGACCGGGACAGGGGCGACCCGGTACTTC.

This clone was detected only once. Germline and junction disagree at one end, which may indicate a read error. V is TRBV4-3 and J is TRBJ2-7; D is possibly TRBD1 (7 bases). The CDR3 has 15 residues. The germline V gene has CDR1 LGHNA and CDR2 YSLEER. CDR3: CASSRYWDSGYGQYF. For the CDR3, the DNA is TGCGCCAGCAGCCGCTACTGGGACAGCGGGTACGGGCAGTACTTC.

V is TRBV6-7 and J is TRBJ2-1; a weak D match, TRBD2 (7 bases). TRBV6-7 is annotated as an ORF whose role is uncertain. V was trimmed by 5 bases and J by 6 bases, leaving 20 bases between them. This CDR3 spans 16 amino acids. The CDR3 coding sequence is TGTGCCAGCAGTCGCCGTGGGGGGGGCAGGCCCAATGAGCAGTTCTTC. Protein sequence: CASSRRGGGRPNEQFF.

The rearrangement links TRBV6-6 to TRBJ2-3; D perhaps matches TRBD2 (5 bases). Trimming stripped 2 bases from V and 0 bases from J, with 9 bases between. The CDR3 consists of 15 residues. Germline CDR1 is MNHNY and CDR2 is SVGAGI (reference sequence). Here the CDR3 reads CASSYGEYSTDTQYF. CDR3 DNA: TGTGCCAGCAGTTACGGGGAGTATAGCACAGATACGCAGTATTTT.

The rearrangement uses TRBV28 and TRBJ2-7; D is unresolved. The CDR3 runs 14 residues. Germline V gives CDR1 MDHEN, CDR2 SYDVKM. V was clipped by 1 base and J by 5 bases, with 12 bases between them. The CDR3 DNA is TGTGCCAGCAGTTTATCTCGTGGTAGTAACGAGCAGTACTTC. It is translated as CASSLSRGSNEQYF.

The chain has TRBV28 and TRBJ1-1; 7 bases match TRBD1. Germline CDR1 is MDHEN and CDR2 is SYDVKM. The CDR3 loop spans 11 amino acids. J was trimmed by 9 bases and V by 4 bases; bases with no gene match: 2. Written as DNA, the CDR3 is TGTGCCAGCAGTTGGGACAGAAAAGCTTTCTTT. Its protein product is CASSWDRKAFF.

The V gene is TRBV11-3, the J gene TRBJ2-1, with a possible D match to TRBD2 (5 bases). CDR1 SGHNT and CDR2 YENEEA come from the germline V gene. The CDR3 totals 14 residues. Trimming stripped 5 bases from V and 0 bases from J, with 8 bases between. CDR3 in amino acids: CASSSRDSYNEQFF. The CDR3 nucleotides read TGTGCCAGCAGCAGCCGGGACTCCTACAATGAGCAGTTCTTC.

V usage is TRBV7-6 and J usage is TRBJ2-7, with 9 bases matching TRBD1. V lost 8 bases and J lost 3; bases outside the gene matches: 5. Germline CDR1 reads SGHVS; CDR2 reads FNYEAQ. The CDR3 contains 13 residues. The CDR3 here is CASGSDRGYEQYF. The CDR3 DNA is TGTGCCAGCGGGTCGGACAGGGGCTACGAGCAGTACTTC.

This clone was seen a few times. This rearrangement joins TRBV6-1 to TRBJ2-1; 9 bases are shared with TRBD2. This CDR3 has 18 amino acids. Germline assignment: CDR1 MNHNS and CDR2 SASEGT. The ends lost 1 base at V and 5 bases at J; junction bases unmatched: 12. Here the CDR3 reads CASSEGWLAGKVDNEQFF. CDR3 DNA: TGTGCCAGCAGTGAAGGTTGGCTAGCGGGAAAAGTCGACAATGAGCAGTTCTTC.

CDR3: CASDRPGIIGTEAFF. DNA for the CDR3: TGTGCCAGTGATAGACCGGGGATTATAGGGACTGAAGCTTTCTTT. J is TRBJ1-1 and V is TRBV19, with D unresolved. V lost 8 bases to trimming and J lost 5 bases, with 21 bases between them. In germline, CDR1 is LNHDA, CDR2 SQIVND (reference sequence). CDR3 length: 15 residues.

The chain has TRBV5-1 and TRBJ2-7, with TRBD1 as a possible D gene (6 bases). The ends were cut back, 6 bases at V and 3 bases at J, with 16 bases in the middle. Germline CDR1 is SGHRS and CDR2 is YFSETQ. The CDR3 is made up of 14 amino acids. The chain's CDR3 is CASKYRDGGYEQYF. The CDR3 DNA follows: TGCGCCAGCAAGTACAGGGATGGTGGCTACGAGCAGTACTTC.

This chain connects TRBV18 to TRBJ2-3; unclear D gene. The ends were cut back, 4 bases at V and 2 bases at J, with 13 bases in the middle. There are 15 residues in the CDR3. CDR1 and CDR2 (germline): KGHSH, LQKENI. The DNA of the CDR3 is TGTGCCAGCTCACAAAGCGCCCCCACCACAGATACGCAGTATTTT. The encoded protein is CASSQSAPTTDTQYF.

CDR3 sequence: CASTHSPYEQYF. CDR3 sequence (DNA): TGTGCCAGCACCCACAGTCCCTACGAGCAGTACTTC. The rearrangement uses TRBV6-1 and TRBJ2-7, with D uncertain. Trimming stripped 7 bases from V and 2 bases from J, with 9 bases between. CDR1 is MNHNS, CDR2 SASEGT, per germline. The CDR3 contains 12 residues.

A word on this clone: This CDR3 is also generated by other DNA sequences in the sample. The chain carries TRBV2 and TRBJ2-1, with 11 positions matching TRBD2. The germline V gene encodes CDR1 SNHLY and CDR2 FYNNEI. V shed 5 bases, J shed 3 bases, and the junction held 3 bases outside the gene matches. The CDR3 sequence is 15 residues long. The CDR3, as DNA: TGTGCCAGCAGTCTTACTAGCGGGAGCTACAATGAGCAGTTCTTC. Its translation is CASSLTSGSYNEQFF.

This clone turned up a few times. V is TRBV7-2 and J is TRBJ1-1; D remains unclear. The CDR3 is 11 amino acids. Per the germline V gene, CDR1 is SGHTA and CDR2 is FQGNSA. Trimming pared 3 bases from V and 10 bases from J, leaving 9 bases between. DNA of the CDR3: TGTGCCAGCAGCTTTGAAACAGCAGCTTTCTTT. Translating it yields CASSFETAAFF.

The chain recombines TRBV15 with TRBJ1-2; D perhaps matches TRBD1 (6 bases). The CDR3 loop spans 13 amino acids. The V and J ends lost 4 bases and 7 bases respectively, with 13 bases between them. The germline V gene has CDR1 LNHNV and CDR2 YYDKDF (reference sequence). CDR3 bases: TGTGCCACCAGCATGAACAGGGAACGTGGCTACACCTTC. Amino acids: CATSMNRERGYTF.

This clone has more than one count but fewer than ten. The chain is built from TRBV2 and TRBJ1-2, with D maybe TRBD1 (5 bases). CDR3 length equals 13 residues. The germline CDR1 and CDR2 sequences are SNHLY and FYNNEI. Trimming took off 7 bases at V and 3 bases at J, with 12 bases between the two ends. The CDR3 loop reads CASMGRGHYGYTF. CDR3 nucleotide sequence: TGTGCCAGCATGGGGAGGGGTCACTATGGCTACACCTTC.

The chain employs TRBV7-2 and TRBJ1-5, with D perhaps matching TRBD1 (6 bases). CDR3 size: 15 residues. Deletions cut 5 bases from V and 0 bases from J, with 11 bases between. Per the germline V gene, CDR1 is SGHTA and CDR2 is FQGNSA. This CDR3 is CASSPGGASNQPQHF. The CDR3 nucleotides are TGTGCCAGCAGCCCGGGGGGGGCTAGCAATCAGCCCCAGCATTTT. Full variable domain (remainder filled in from reference TRBV7-2 and TRBJ1-5): GAGVSQSPSNKVTEKGKDVELRCDPISGHTALYWYRQSLGQGLEFLIYFQGNSAPDKSGLPSDRFSAERTGGSVSTLTIQRTQQEDSAVYLCASSPGGASNQPQHFGDGTRLSIL.

The CDR3 loop is CASSLQGITGELFF. As DNA, the CDR3 is TGTGCCAGCTCCCTCCAGGGGATCACCGGGGAGCTGTTTTTT. The V gene is TRBV18, the J gene TRBJ2-2, with a possible D match to TRBD1 (6 bases). The V gene lost 6 bases and the J gene lost 4 bases, with 12 bases spanning the gap. The CDR3 covers 14 residues. Germline V gene data show CDR1 as KGHSH and CDR2 as LQKENI.

This clone came up a few times. The chain employs TRBV6-1 and TRBJ2-1; 7 bases fit TRBD2. CDR1 is MNHNS and CDR2 is SASEGT in the germline V gene. The CDR3 loop spans 14 amino acids. Unmatched junction bases numbered 4, after V lost 6 bases and J lost 2 bases. CDR3 coding DNA: TGTGCCAGCAGGGGACGGGGGGCCTACAATGAGCAGTTCTTC. It specifies CASRGRGAYNEQFF.

The V gene is TRBV7-9, the J gene TRBJ2-1; D perhaps matches TRBD2 (5 bases). With 2 bases removed from V and 8 bases from J, the gap between germline ends came to 7 bases. The CDR3 length is 12 residues. Per germline, CDR1 SEHNR and CDR2 FQNEAQ (reference sequence). CDR3 amino acids: CASSLTGDEQFF. The CDR3 DNA is TGTGCCAGCAGCTTAACCGGGGATGAGCAGTTCTTC.

This clone appeared a single time. The gene calls are TRBV5-1 and TRBJ2-7; D call uncertain. In germline, CDR1 is SGHRS, CDR2 YFSETQ. Trimming removed 0 bases at V and 7 bases at J, with 8 bases between. The CDR3 runs to 12 residues. CDR3 nucleotide sequence: TGCGCCAGCAGCTTGGACGGTGAGGAGCAGTACTTC. Its protein product is CASSLDGEEQYF.

J is TRBJ2-5 and V is TRBV7-3, with a tentative D call TRBD1 (6 bases). This CDR3 contains 15 residues. V was clipped by 3 bases and J by 4 bases, with 15 bases between them. Germline V CDR1 and CDR2: SGHTA, FQGTGA. CDR3 region: CASSFSHGGGETQYF. Written as DNA, the CDR3 is TGTGCCAGCAGCTTCAGTCATGGGGGCGGAGAGACCCAGTACTTC.

The V gene is TRBV10-3, the J gene TRBJ2-4, with 8 bases fitting TRBD2. The germline V gene encodes CDR1 ENHRY and CDR2 SYGVKD. The ends lost 2 bases at V and 4 bases at J; junction bases unmatched: 7. The CDR3 extends over 16 amino acids. The chain's CDR3 is CAISERGAGEKNIQYF. The CDR3 nucleotides are TGTGCCATCAGTGAGAGGGGAGCGGGGGAGAAAAACATTCAGTACTTC.

This clone was observed a single time. The chain combines TRBV7-3 with TRBJ2-1; 9 nucleotides match TRBD1. CDR1 and CDR2 from the germline V gene are SGHTA and FQGTGA. Losses at the gene ends were 2 bases for V and 14 bases for J; bases not matched to a gene: 7. The CDR3 contains 13 residues. The CDR3 protein is CASSLLDRGSKFF. CDR3 coding DNA: TGTGCCAGCAGCTTATTGGACAGGGGAAGCAAGTTCTTC. Full variable domain (remainder filled in from reference TRBV7-3 and TRBJ2-1): GAGVSQTPSNKVTEKGKYVELRCDPISGHTALYWYRQSLGQGPEFLIYFQGTGAADDSGLPNDRFFAVRPEGSVSTLKIQRTERGDSAVYLCASSLLDRGSKFFGPGTRLTVL.